The 30 T cell receptor beta chains given below trace back to one sample, sequenced in a study of blood T cell repertoires in COVID-19. Method: immunoSEQ multiplex PCR; TCRdb's copy keeps in-frame clones and lacks some. The repertoire holds about 240,000 clones, with approximately 80% as singletons. Sequencing was performed on peripheral blood. These receptors all stem from a young woman with acute or convalescent COVID-19.

V usage is TRBV28 and J usage is TRBJ1-5, with 7 bases matching TRBD1. The CDR3 extends over 15 amino acids. V trimming: 3 bases; J trimming: 4 bases; junction bases outside the gene matches: 6. In germline, CDR1 is MDHEN, CDR2 SYDVKM. Here the CDR3 DNA reads TGTGCCAGCAGTTTTGGGACAGCCGGAAATCAGCCCCAGCATTTT. Its protein product is CASSFGTAGNQPQHF.

This clone was picked up one time. J is TRBJ1-1 and V is TRBV9; 8 positions agree with TRBD1. The CDR3 runs 15 residues. V dropped 3 bases and J dropped 1; count of bases not matched to a gene: 5. Germline V gene sequence: CDR1 SGDLS, CDR2 YYNGEE. The CDR3 spells CASSDDRGGNTEAFF. CDR3 DNA: TGTGCCAGCAGCGACGACAGGGGCGGGAACACTGAAGCTTTCTTT.

This clone was seen only once. The rearrangement uses TRBV6-5 and TRBJ2-7, with TRBD1 matching over 7 bases. The germline gives CDR1 MNHEY, CDR2 SVGAGI. V lost 0 bases to trimming and J lost 2 bases; unmatched junction nucleotides: 7. The CDR3 runs 16 residues. This CDR3 is CASSYSTGVRPYEQYF. The CDR3 coding sequence is TGTGCCAGCAGTTACTCCACAGGGGTTCGGCCCTACGAGCAGTACTTC.

The sample holds a few counts of this clone. J is TRBJ2-2 and V is TRBV7-9; the match to TRBD2 covers 11 bases. After removal of 6 bases from V and 2 bases from J, the junction contained 5 bases not matched to a gene. The germline CDR1 and CDR2 sequences are SEHNR and FQNEAQ (reference sequence). The CDR3 is made up of 16 amino acids. CDR3 nucleotide sequence: TGTGCCAGCAGACCAACTAGCGGGGGAAACACCGGGGAGCTGTTTTTT. Its translation is CASRPTSGGNTGELFF.

This sequence joins TRBV18 and TRBJ1-3; D unclear. V shed 0 bases and J shed 0 bases, with 12 bases lying between them. The CDR3 runs to 17 residues. Germline V gene sequence: CDR1 KGHSH, CDR2 LQKENI. CDR3 sequence reads: CASSPPWYGHSGNTIYF. As DNA, the CDR3 is TGTGCCAGCTCACCACCCTGGTATGGCCACTCTGGAAACACCATATATTTT. Using reference TRBV18 and TRBJ1-3 for the parts outside the CDR3, the full variable domain is NAGVMQNPRHLVRRRGQEARLRCSPMKGHSHVYWYRQLPEEGLKFMVYLQKENIIDESGMPKERFSAEFPKEGPSILRIQQVVRGDSAAYFCASSPPWYGHSGNTIYFGEGSWLTVV.

The genes are TRBV6-4 and TRBJ2-3; the match to TRBD1 covers 11 bases. The CDR3 loop spans 20 amino acids. Trimming at V came to 6 bases and at J to 5 bases, leaving 22 bases not matched to a gene. Germline V gene sequence: CDR1 MRHNA, CDR2 SNTAGT. DNA of the CDR3: TGTGCCAGCAGCGGTTGGACAGGGGGCCCTCAGGGCGGGAGGGGAGATACGCAGTATTTT. Translated: CASSGWTGGPQGGRGDTQYF.

The chain links TRBV6-5 to TRBJ1-1; no definite D call. The germline V and J ends were trimmed by 7 bases and 7 bases, with 13 bases remaining between them. Germline CDR1 MNHEY, CDR2 SVGAGI. The CDR3 has 12 residues. The CDR3 reads CASITSGVEAFF. For the CDR3, the DNA is TGTGCCAGCATAACCTCCGGAGTTGAAGCTTTCTTT.

This sequence joins TRBV5-1 and TRBJ2-1; 9 nucleotides line up with TRBD2. This CDR3 has 16 residues. With V trimmed by 0 bases and J by 8 bases, 9 bases remained unmatched. Germline CDR1 SGHRS, CDR2 YFSETQ. The chain's CDR3 is CASSLVGSGSRDEQFF. The CDR3 DNA follows: TGCGCCAGCAGCTTGGTCGGTAGCGGGAGTCGCGATGAGCAGTTCTTC. Using reference TRBV5-1 and TRBJ2-1 for the parts outside the CDR3, the full variable domain is KAGVTQTPRYLIKTRGQQVTLSCSPISGHRSVSWYQQTPGQGLQFLFEYFSETQRNKGNFPGRFSGRQFSNSRSEMNVSTLELGDSALYLCASSLVGSGSRDEQFFGPGTRLTVL.

The chain is built from TRBV7-2 and TRBJ1-2, with D perhaps matching TRBD1 (6 bases). The germline V gene encodes CDR1 SGHTA and CDR2 FQGNSA. V was clipped by 6 bases and J by 3 bases, with 17 bases between them. The CDR3 consists of 15 residues. CDR3 coding DNA: TGTGCCAGCAGTCGCCCACCCACAGGGTACTATGGCTACACCTTC. It yields the protein CASSRPPTGYYGYTF.

This chain joins TRBV6-1 and TRBJ2-1, with 11 bases lining up with TRBD2. Germline CDR1 and CDR2: MNHNS and SASEGT. The CDR3 sequence is 15 residues long. Trimming took 1 base from V and 7 from J; bases not matched to a gene: 3. CDR3 sequence: CASSEVAGGINEQFF. The CDR3 DNA follows: TGTGCCAGCAGTGAAGTAGCGGGAGGGATTAATGAGCAGTTCTTC.

J is TRBJ1-2 and V is TRBV3-1 (or the pseudogene TRBV3-2), with a weak D call TRBD1 (6 bases). CDR3 length: 18 residues. Germline assignment: CDR1 LGHDT and CDR2 YNNKEL (reference sequence). Trimming took 2 bases from V and 5 from J, leaving 24 bases between them. CDR3 amino acids: CASSQRTGNRDRPYGYTF. Written as DNA, the CDR3 is TGTGCCAGCAGCCAAAGGACGGGAAACAGGGATCGACCTTATGGCTACACCTTC.

This chain joins TRBV28 and TRBJ1-4, with a weak D call TRBD1 (6 bases). CDR3 length: 15 amino acids. Germline CDR1 is MDHEN and CDR2 is SYDVKM. Trimming took off 4 bases at V and 8 bases at J, with 17 bases between the two ends. The CDR3 loop reads CASSSPAGQREKLFF. DNA of the CDR3: TGTGCCAGCAGTTCCCCCGCAGGACAGAGGGAAAAACTGTTTTTT.

This clone has more than one count but fewer than ten. The J gene is TRBJ1-2, the V gene TRBV27; unclear D gene. The V gene's germline CDR1 is MNHEY and CDR2 SMNVEV (reference sequence). V lost 6 bases, J lost 2 bases, and 19 bases lay in between. The CDR3 runs to 16 residues. The CDR3 nucleotides read TGTGCCAGCAGCCGACTCGACACGACGGGGAACTATGGCTACACCTTC. This translates into CASSRLDTTGNYGYTF.

The rearrangement links TRBV28 to TRBJ2-7; a weak D match, TRBD2 (6 bases). The CDR3 totals 13 residues. V lost 8 bases to trimming and J lost 2 bases, with 13 bases between them. CDR1 MDHEN and CDR2 SYDVKM come from the germline V gene. Written as DNA, the CDR3 is TGTGCCAGCGGGCTAGCGATCGCCTACGAGCAGTACTTC. This encodes CASGLAIAYEQYF. The whole variable domain, remainder taken from reference TRBV28 and TRBJ2-7, is DVKVTQSSRYLVKRTGEKVFLECVQDMDHENMFWYRQDPGLGLRLIYFSYDVKMKEKGDIPEGYSVSREKKERFSLILESASTNQTSMYLCASGLAIAYEQYFGPGTRLTVT.

The chain recombines TRBV28 with TRBJ2-7; a possible D gene is TRBD1 (7 bases). Germline values: CDR1 MDHEN, CDR2 SYDVKM. The CDR3 consists of 13 residues. The V and J ends lost 6 bases and 2 bases respectively, with 11 bases between them. The CDR3 nucleotides read TGTGCCAGCAGGGCAGGGGGGACCTACGAGCAGTACTTC. This sequence encodes CASRAGGTYEQYF. Combining the CDR3 with reference TRBV28 and TRBJ2-7 gives the whole variable domain DVKVTQSSRYLVKRTGEKVFLECVQDMDHENMFWYRQDPGLGLRLIYFSYDVKMKEKGDIPEGYSVSREKKERFSLILESASTNQTSMYLCASRAGGTYEQYFGPGTRLTVT.

This clone was picked up a small number of times. V usage is TRBV2 and J usage is TRBJ2-7; D possibly corresponds to TRBD1 (6 bases). The germline CDR1 and CDR2 sequences are SNHLY and FYNNEI. V shed 5 bases and J shed 0 bases, with 11 bases lying between them. The CDR3 contains 14 residues. The CDR3 region has the DNA TGTGCCAGCAGTTATACAGGGTCCTCCTACGAGCAGTACTTC. It is translated as CASSYTGSSYEQYF.

This clone was counted a few times. The gene calls are TRBV5-1 and TRBJ2-7; 7 bases are a match to TRBD2. Germline lookup yields CDR1 SGHRS and CDR2 YFSETQ. This CDR3 contains 15 residues. V trimming: 0 bases; J trimming: 5 bases; junction bases outside the gene matches: 8. CDR3 DNA sequence: TGCGCCAGCAGCTTGGCCTGGACTAGAGTAGACGAGCAGTACTTC. Translation: CASSLAWTRVDEQYF.

This clone came up a few times. The chain recombines TRBV7-3 with TRBJ2-1; 8 bases match TRBD2. Germline lookup yields CDR1 SGHTA and CDR2 FQGTGA. J lost 9 bases, V lost 4 bases, and 11 bases had no gene match. CDR3 size: 15 residues. CDR3 sequence reads: CASSSRPTSAAEQFF. Written as DNA, the CDR3 is TGTGCCAGCAGCTCCCGCCCGACTAGCGCCGCTGAGCAGTTCTTC.

The rearrangement joins TRBV9 to TRBJ1-2; D is unclear. The CDR3 totals 11 residues. The germline V and J ends were trimmed by 7 bases and 7 bases, with 11 bases remaining between them. Germline CDR1 reads SGDLS; CDR2 reads YYNGEE. The CDR3 region is CASSEGGGYTF. DNA for the CDR3: TGTGCCAGCTCAGAGGGAGGTGGCTACACCTTC.

The genes are TRBV4-3 and TRBJ1-1; TRBD1 agrees at 8 bases. The CDR3 sequence is 14 residues long. The J segment lost 7 bases and the V segment lost 1 base, leaving 5 bases of the junction unmatched. Germline V gene sequence: CDR1 LGHNA, CDR2 YSLEER. As DNA, the CDR3 is TGCGCCAGCAGCCAAGGACAGGGGAGGGATGAAGCTTTCTTT. Amino acids: CASSQGQGRDEAFF.

The CDR3 DNA sequence: TGTGCCAGCAGTACCCGGACAGGGGATCAGCCCCAGCATTTT. It yields the protein CASSTRTGDQPQHF. The V and J genes are TRBV6-5 and TRBJ1-5; 9 bases are shared with TRBD1. The V and J ends lost 5 bases and 5 bases, in that order; junction bases with no gene match: 4. This CDR3 has 14 amino acids. Germline lookup yields CDR1 MNHEY and CDR2 SVGAGI.

This clone was observed a few times. The chain recombines TRBV3-1 (or the pseudogene TRBV3-2) with TRBJ1-3, with D perhaps TRBD1 (5 bases). Germline CDR1 reads LGHDT; CDR2 reads YNNKEL (reference sequence). CDR3 length: 15 amino acids. Trimming cost V 4 bases and J 5 bases, with 15 bases left between them. The DNA for the CDR3 is TGTGCCAGCAGCCGAGATGCTGACAGACGAAACACCATATATTTT. It yields the protein CASSRDADRRNTIYF.

The V and J genes are TRBV7-9 and TRBJ1-2, with 8 bases lining up with TRBD1. V lost 5 bases to trimming and J lost 3 bases; unmatched junction nucleotides: 5. The CDR3 is made up of 14 amino acids. Germline loops: CDR1 SEHNR, CDR2 FQNEAQ (reference sequence). CDR3 sequence: CASSPSGGDYGYTF. The CDR3 DNA sequence: TGTGCCAGCAGCCCCTCAGGGGGCGACTATGGCTACACCTTC.

The chain is built from TRBV11-2 and TRBJ2-7; TRBD2 aligns across 16 bases. Germline V gene lookup returns CDR1 SGHAT and CDR2 FQNNGV. J lost 5 bases, V lost 5 bases, and 15 bases had no gene match. This CDR3 contains 19 residues. This CDR3 reads CASSLLPGLAGGPSHEQYF. DNA of the CDR3: TGTGCCAGCAGCCTCCTTCCGGGACTAGCGGGAGGGCCCTCTCACGAGCAGTACTTC.

The chain joins TRBV9 to TRBJ2-7, with D tentatively TRBD2 (6 bases). Germline CDR1 is SGDLS and CDR2 is YYNGEE. V lost 5 bases, J lost 4 bases, and 22 bases lay in between. This CDR3 is 16 amino acids long. CDR3 DNA sequence: TGTGCCAGCAGTCTCCGGGACTCCTTCGGCCTTTACGAGCAGTACTTC. This translates into CASSLRDSFGLYEQYF.

The chain combines TRBV19 with TRBJ1-5, with unresolved D. The CDR3 is made up of 14 amino acids. Between the trimmed V and J ends, which lost 7 bases and 6 bases, there was a span of 16 bases. Germline values: CDR1 LNHDA, CDR2 SQIVND (reference sequence). The CDR3 region has the DNA TGTGCCAGTAAAGGAGGGCGAGGCTTTCAGCCCCAGCATTTT. The encoded protein is CASKGGRGFQPQHF.

This clone was observed once. V gene TRBV28 combines with J gene TRBJ1-1, with TRBD1 identical over 7 bases. Germline V lookup: CDR1 MDHEN, CDR2 SYDVKM. This CDR3 has 13 amino acids. J gave up 5 bases and V 5 bases, and 5 bases lay outside the gene matches. DNA for the CDR3: TGTGCCAGCAGTCCCCGACAGGGAACTGAAGCTTTCTTT. As protein: CASSPRQGTEAFF. Using reference TRBV28 and TRBJ1-1 for the parts outside the CDR3, the full variable domain is DVKVTQSSRYLVKRTGEKVFLECVQDMDHENMFWYRQDPGLGLRLIYFSYDVKMKEKGDIPEGYSVSREKKERFSLILESASTNQTSMYLCASSPRQGTEAFFGQGTRLTVV.

The J gene is TRBJ2-3, the V gene TRBV2, with TRBD2 matching 10 bases. From germline, CDR1 is SNHLY and CDR2 FYNNEI. Unmatched junction bases numbered 12, after V lost 6 bases and J lost 6 bases. The CDR3 runs to 16 residues. Here the CDR3 reads CASRLYIAGGSDTQYF. CDR3 DNA sequence: TGTGCCAGCAGGTTGTATATAGCGGGAGGATCCGATACGCAGTATTTT.

This clone was seen once. The V gene is TRBV2, the J gene TRBJ2-1; 9 bases map to TRBD2. The CDR3 runs to 13 residues. Germline V gives CDR1 SNHLY, CDR2 FYNNEI. Germline trimming cut 9 bases from V and 7 bases from J; bases unmatched to any gene: 7. The CDR3 sequence is CARNPGLANEQFF. DNA for the CDR3: TGTGCCAGGAACCCGGGACTAGCAAATGAGCAGTTCTTC. Drawing the rest from reference TRBV2 and TRBJ2-1, the complete variable domain is EPEVTQTPSHQVTQMGQEVILRCVPISNHLYFYWYRQILGQKVEFLVSFYNNEISEKSEIFDDQFSVERPDGSNFTLKIRSTKLEDSAMYFCARNPGLANEQFFGPGTRLTVL.

This clone was observed a handful of times. The chain recombines TRBV11-2 with TRBJ2-3; D gene ambiguous. In germline, CDR1 is SGHAT, CDR2 FQNNGV. The CDR3 loop spans 16 amino acids. Trimming cost V 2 bases and J 0 bases, with 12 bases left between them. CDR3 nucleotides: TGTGCCAGCAGCTTAAATACAGCCGTTAGCACAGATACGCAGTATTTT. Translated: CASSLNTAVSTDTQYF.